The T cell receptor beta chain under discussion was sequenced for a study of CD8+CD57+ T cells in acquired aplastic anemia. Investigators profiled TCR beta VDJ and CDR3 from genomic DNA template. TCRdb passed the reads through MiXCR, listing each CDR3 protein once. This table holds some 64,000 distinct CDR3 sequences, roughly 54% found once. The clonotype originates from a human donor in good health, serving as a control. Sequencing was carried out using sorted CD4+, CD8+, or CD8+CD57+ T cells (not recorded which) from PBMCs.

DNA for the CDR3: TGTGCCACCAGCAGGGGGACTAGCGGGTCCATATCCTACGAGCAGTACTTC. As protein: CATSRGTSGSISYEQYF. This rearrangement joins TRBV15 to TRBJ2-7; 12 bases align to TRBD2. J was trimmed by 1 base and V by 3 bases; bases with no gene match: 7. CDR1 and CDR2 from the germline V gene are LNHNV and YYDKDF (reference sequence). The CDR3 consists of 17 residues.